This T cell receptor (beta chain) was documented in a study of T cells after yellow fever vaccination. Only a few counts were recorded for this clonotype. Each CDR3 protein is one row after TCRdb ran MiXCR on the 5' RACE reads. This table has about 320,000 distinct CDR3 sequences, 3.5% to 4.5% appearing once. Material: PBMCs, obtained 15 days after the yellow fever booster vaccination. This receptor was taken from a man aged 18 to 30 who received the YFV17D yellow fever vaccine.

CDR3 sequence: CASSPARGESQPQHF. Here the CDR3 DNA reads TGTGCCAGCTCACCAGCGAGGGGCGAAAGTCAGCCCCAGCATTTT. The chain is built from TRBV18 and TRBJ1-5; possible D gene TRBD1, 5 bases. V was shortened by 2 bases and J by 6 bases, with 14 bases between the two germline ends. Germline CDR1 is KGHSH and CDR2 is LQKENI. This CDR3 is 15 amino acids long.